This T cell receptor (beta chain) was documented in a study of identical twins. With template switching, a universal primer site was added, and the cDNA carried unique molecular identifiers. TCRdb reanalysed the 5' RACE reads using MiXCR and keeps one entry per CDR3 protein. The sample records 200,000 to 250,000 distinct CDR3 sequences, more than 6.5% being singletons. The CDR3 spans 18 residues. Germline assignment: CDR1 LGHDT and CDR2 YNNKEL (reference sequence). Trimming stripped 5 bases from V and 2 bases from J, with 21 bases between. These data also formed part of another study, on yellow fever vaccine responses in identical twins.

The clonotype was recovered from a woman under 30 in good health. The genes are TRBV3-1 and TRBJ2-2; no clear D. The sample comprised memory (CD45RO+) T cells sorted from blood. The CDR3 sequence: CASSVMLFGDPNTGELFF. The DNA of the CDR3 is TGTGCCAGCAGCGTTATGTTATTCGGAGACCCTAACACCGGGGAGCTGTTTTTT.